A selection of T cell receptor beta chains follows, all from one sample in a study of blood T cell repertoires in COVID-19. Only in-frame clones appear in the TCRdb table, and some are missing; sequencing was by immunoSEQ multiplex PCR. The sample lists 120,000 or so clones, 79% occurring once. The sequencing sample was made of peripheral blood. These receptors all come from a man between 35 and 55 years old with active or convalescent COVID-19. Each CDR3 is given with its conserved first and last residue. A D gene is named only where the DNA matches it firmly. Rows give clone size only sometimes, using once, few, many, or a class for an expanded clone.

size	V	D	J	DNA	CDR3
NA	TRBV6-2/TRBV6-3	NA	TRBJ2-1	TGTGCCAGCAGTTACGGTCCCTCATACCTCAGTGAGCAGTTCTTC	CASSYGPSYLSEQFF
NA	TRBV15	TRBD1	TRBJ2-1	TGTGCCACCAGCGGACAGGGGAGCCTCTTCTTC	CATSGQGSLFF
NA	TRBV5-1	TRBD1	TRBJ1-5	TGCGCCAGCAGCTTGGGGACAGGGATCAATCAGCCCCAGCATTTT	CASSLGTGINQPQHF
NA	TRBV3-1/TRBV3-2	NA	TRBJ1-2	TGTGCCAGCAGCCAGACCCTCCTAGGTGGCTACACCTTC	CASSQTLLGGYTF
NA	TRBV6-5	NA	TRBJ2-7	TGTGCCAGCACAGTTTCCGACAGCCTCTACGAGCAGTACTTC	CASTVSDSLYEQYF
NA	TRBV27	NA	TRBJ2-1	TGTGCCAGCAGTTCAAAGCGCAATGAGCAGTTCTTC	CASSSKRNEQFF
NA	TRBV29-1	TRBD1	TRBJ1-5	TGCAGCGTTGTGGGACAGGGGGAGAATCAGCCCCAGCATTTT	CSVVGQGENQPQHF
NA	TRBV24-1	NA	TRBJ2-1	TGTGCCACCAGTGATTTGTTAGGGGACAATGAGCAGTTCTTC	CATSDLLGDNEQFF
NA	TRBV7-9	TRBD2	TRBJ2-1	TGTGCCAGCAGTGGGACTAGAAGCTACAATGAGCAGTTCTTC	CASSGTRSYNEQFF
NA	TRBV2	TRBD1	TRBJ1-5	TGTGCCAGCAGTGAAACTACAGGGGTCGGTCAGCCCCAGCATTTT	CASSETTGVGQPQHF
few	TRBV27	NA	TRBJ1-5	TGTGCCAGCAGTTCTCAGGCAGGATCCAATCAGCCCCAGCATTTT	CASSSQAGSNQPQHF
NA	TRBV30	NA	TRBJ1-1	TGTGCCTGGAGTGTTTCCGGGTACACTGAAGCTTTCTTT	CAWSVSGYTEAFF
once	TRBV12-3/TRBV12-4	NA	TRBJ1-1	TGTGCCAGCAGTTACACACATTACACTGAAGCTTTCTTT	CASSYTHYTEAFF
NA	TRBV6-5	TRBD1	TRBJ1-2	TGTGCCAGCAGTTACTCAGGGGGCGCCGACTATGGCTACACCTTC	CASSYSGGADYGYTF
few	TRBV3-1/TRBV3-2	NA	TRBJ1-3	TGTGCCAGCAGCGGGACGGGGGGCTTTGGAAACACCATATATTTT	CASSGTGGFGNTIYF
NA	TRBV19	TRBD2	TRBJ2-1	TGTGCCAGTATACCGGGACTAGCGGACTCCAATGAGCAGTTCTTC	CASIPGLADSNEQFF
once	TRBV10-3	TRBD1	TRBJ2-1	TGTGCCATCGGCCCGGGGACAGGGGTCGGGAATGAGCAGTTCTTC	CAIGPGTGVGNEQFF
NA	TRBV2	TRBD2	TRBJ2-2	TGTGCCAGCAGCCAGCGGGAAAGGAACACCGGGGAGCTGTTTTTT	CASSQRERNTGELFF
few	TRBV19	NA	TRBJ1-6	TGTGCCAGTAGTATTGGCACTAATTCACCCCTCCACTTT	CASSIGTNSPLHF
NA	TRBV3-1/TRBV3-2	TRBD2	TRBJ2-1	TGTGCCAGCAGCCAAGTGGCTAGCGGGAGGGGTGAGCAGTTCTTC	CASSQVASGRGEQFF
once	TRBV6-5	NA	TRBJ1-1	TGTGCCAGCAGTAGTCCCGGGAGTCACACTGAAGCTTTCTTT	CASSSPGSHTEAFF
NA	TRBV6-5	NA	TRBJ1-5	TGTGCCAGCAGTTACCGGGATAGCAATCAGCCCCAGCATTTT	CASSYRDSNQPQHF
NA	TRBV4-2	NA	TRBJ1-5	TGTGCCAGCAGCCAAATCGCAGCGGACAATCAGCCCCAGCATTTT	CASSQIAADNQPQHF
NA	TRBV2	NA	TRBJ2-4	TGTGCCAGCAGGTTACTAGCCAAAAACATTCAGTACTTC	CASRLLAKNIQYF
NA	TRBV7-2	TRBD1	TRBJ2-7	TGTGCCAGCAGCCCGGCAGGACAGGGGGCGGACTACGAGCAGTACTTC	CASSPAGQGADYEQYF
NA	TRBV4-2	NA	TRBJ1-5	TGTGCCAGCAGCCAGTCGGTGTCGGTAGATCAGCCCCAGCATTTT	CASSQSVSVDQPQHF
NA	TRBV5-1	TRBD1	TRBJ2-1	TGCGCCAGCAGCCTAGGACAGGGGATTATGTTCTTC	CASSLGQGIMFF
NA	TRBV28	NA	TRBJ2-3	TGTGCCAGCAGCGGGAGCACAGATACGCAGTATTTT	CASSGSTDTQYF
NA	TRBV27	NA	TRBJ1-1	TGTGCCAGCAGTTTTGGCCGGGGTTGGACTGAAGCTTTCTTT	CASSFGRGWTEAFF